The clone carrying this T cell receptor beta chain was detected only once. The data were taken from a study of response to subunit inactivated influenza vaccine. Per germline, CDR1 MNHEY and CDR2 SVGAGI. Trimming took 2 bases from V and 0 from J; bases not matched to a gene: 0. CDR3 length: 15 amino acids. TCRdb redid the calling of the RT-PCR reads with MiXCR, one entry per CDR3 protein. Here the sample spans around 580,000 distinct CDR3 sequences, about an eighth being singletons. The sample was PBMCs from blood, taken on the day of vaccination. V gene TRBV6-5 combines with J gene TRBJ2-3; 9 bases are a match to TRBD1. This clonotype was sampled from a man aged 45 to 65 who received an inactivated influenza vaccine. Here the CDR3 DNA reads TGTGCCAGCAGTTACGGACAGGGGAGCACAGATACGCAGTATTTT. Translated: CASSYGQGSTDTQYF.